The sequence of this TCR beta chain was determined in a study of blood T cell repertoires in COVID-19. The CDR3 contains 13 residues. Germline CDR1 LGHDT, CDR2 YNNKEL (reference sequence). With 4 bases removed from V and 0 bases from J, the gap between germline ends came to 5 bases. As processed by the authors: Estimates of nucleated cell counts were drawn from the amplification of reference gene primers. Repertoires were generated with immunoSEQ multiplex PCR, while TCRdb's copy carries only in-frame clones and drops some. The V and J calls and the clone size are those of that table, but D and trimming were determined from the DNA. Altogether 200,000 to 250,000 clones are present, roughly 86% being singletons, with the ten largest covering around 1.7%. Regarding this clone: The identical CDR3 is also encoded by other nucleotide sequences in the sample.

V gene TRBV3-1 (or the pseudogene TRBV3-2) combines with J gene TRBJ2-3; D remains ambiguous. The TCR comes from a woman in her sixties who had recovered from COVID-19. Specimen: peripheral blood. The CDR3 is CASSLPSTDTQYF. CDR3 nucleotide sequence: TGTGCCAGCAGCCTTCCTAGCACAGATACGCAGTATTTT.